This record covers a single T cell receptor beta chain. Its specific antigen is unknown. There are no base qualities to consult, and no much larger clone falls within one base. The instrument given in TCRdb is Illumina HiSeq 1500. TCRdb trimmed the raw reads at Q25, called clones with MiXCR and kept productive beta chains. Identical CDR3 proteins give one entry, which carries the most common genes and DNA. The sample data list roughly 250,000 distinct CDR3 sequences, and approximately 13% of these were observed just once. The ten top clones hold 1.5% to 2% of the sample. Per the germline V gene (reference sequence), DFQATT is the CDR1 and SNEGSKA is the CDR2. V is clipped by 3 bases and J by 0 bases, and the sequence between their germline boundaries is 12 bases long. From the cysteine up to the phenylalanine, the CDR3 has a length of 16 residues. The sequence is cut down to CDR3 DNA, 48 bases in frame from base 1.

This entry is derived from a study of T cell repertoires in cytomegalovirus infection (dated 2019 in TCRdb). Background on the whole study: Donor HLA type was relevant to the analysis, because carriage of CMV infection together with the matching HLA type was indicated by public TCR beta signatures.

Results and caveats for the whole study, not just this receptor: Cumulative frequency of public TCR beta family members discriminated carriers of CMV infection plus the relevant HLA type in this cohort and an independent roughly 330-donor cohort. The ex vivo response was dominated by HLA-C-restricted CMV-specific TCR beta clonotypes, which also provided the single most frequent clonotype in two of eight donors.

The TCR comes from a human donor in good health (CMV status not recorded). Some clones in this sample may be carry-over from other donors' samples. The chain employs TRBV20-1 and TRBJ2-6; the D gene is perhaps TRBD1, from 6 matching bases. Sequenced sample: PBMCs. The base sequence is TGCAGTGCTAGCAAACAGGGATCCTCTGGGGCCAACGTCCTGACTTTC. Translated, this is CSASKQGSSGANVLTF.